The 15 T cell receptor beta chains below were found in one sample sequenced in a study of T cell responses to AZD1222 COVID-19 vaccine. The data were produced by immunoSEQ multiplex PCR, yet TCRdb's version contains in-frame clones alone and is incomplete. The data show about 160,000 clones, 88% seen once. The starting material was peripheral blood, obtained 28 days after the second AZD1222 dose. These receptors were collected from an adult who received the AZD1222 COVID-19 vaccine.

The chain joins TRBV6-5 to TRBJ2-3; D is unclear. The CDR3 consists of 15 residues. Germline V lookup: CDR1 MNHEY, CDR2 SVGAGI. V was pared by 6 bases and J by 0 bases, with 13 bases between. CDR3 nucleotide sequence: TGTGCCAGCAGCATCAGTGTCGCGAGCACAGATACGCAGTATTTT. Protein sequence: CASSISVASTDTQYF.

The CDR3 here is CASTTWGSDTSPLHF. DNA for the CDR3: TGTGCCAGCACCACTTGGGGGTCGGACACCTCACCCCTCCACTTT. The chain has TRBV27 and TRBJ1-6; tentative D call: TRBD1 (5 bases). This CDR3 comprises 15 residues. Trimming cost V 7 bases and J 10 bases, with 20 bases left between them. Germline V gene data show CDR1 as MNHEY and CDR2 as SMNVEV (reference sequence).

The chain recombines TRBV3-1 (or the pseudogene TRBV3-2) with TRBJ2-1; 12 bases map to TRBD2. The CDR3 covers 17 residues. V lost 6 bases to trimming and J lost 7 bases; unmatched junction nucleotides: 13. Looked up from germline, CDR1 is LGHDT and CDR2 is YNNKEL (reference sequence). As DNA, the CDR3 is TGTGCCAGCAGAACCAGGACTAGCGGGGCCGTGATGAATGAGCAGTTCTTC. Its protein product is CASRTRTSGAVMNEQFF.

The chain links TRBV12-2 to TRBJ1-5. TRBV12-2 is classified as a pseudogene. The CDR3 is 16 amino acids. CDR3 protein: CASRGGTEYSNQPQHF. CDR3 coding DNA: TGTGCAAGTCGCGGGGGGACCGAATATAGCAATCAGCCCCAGCATTTT.

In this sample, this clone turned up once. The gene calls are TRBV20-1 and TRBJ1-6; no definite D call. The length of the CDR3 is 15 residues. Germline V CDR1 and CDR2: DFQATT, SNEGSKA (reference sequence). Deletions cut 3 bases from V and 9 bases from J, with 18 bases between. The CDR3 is CSASYWSGLGSPLHF. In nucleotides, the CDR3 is TGCAGTGCTAGTTATTGGTCAGGTCTAGGTTCACCCCTCCACTTT.

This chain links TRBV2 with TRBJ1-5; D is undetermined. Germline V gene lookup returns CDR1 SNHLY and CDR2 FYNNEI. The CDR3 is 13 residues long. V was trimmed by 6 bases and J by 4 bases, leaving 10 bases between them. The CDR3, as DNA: TGTGCCAGCAGGGACGACTATAATCAGCCCCAGCATTTT. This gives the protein CASRDDYNQPQHF.

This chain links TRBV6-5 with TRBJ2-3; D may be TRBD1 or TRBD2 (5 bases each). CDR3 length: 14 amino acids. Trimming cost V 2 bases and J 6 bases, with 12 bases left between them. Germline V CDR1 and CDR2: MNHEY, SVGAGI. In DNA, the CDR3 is TGTGCCAGCAGTTACGGGGGTTCTAGGGATACGCAGTATTTT. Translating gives CASSYGGSRDTQYF.

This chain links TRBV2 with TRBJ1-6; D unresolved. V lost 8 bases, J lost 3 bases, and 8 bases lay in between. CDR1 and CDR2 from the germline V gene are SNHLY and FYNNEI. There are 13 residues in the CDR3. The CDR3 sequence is CASRNSYNSPLHF. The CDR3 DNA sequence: TGTGCCAGCCGGAACAGCTATAATTCACCCCTCCACTTT.

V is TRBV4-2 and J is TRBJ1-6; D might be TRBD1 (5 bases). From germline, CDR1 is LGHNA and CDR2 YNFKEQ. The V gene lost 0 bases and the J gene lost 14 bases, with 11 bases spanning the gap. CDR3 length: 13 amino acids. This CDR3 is CASSQELGQALHF. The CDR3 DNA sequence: TGTGCCAGCAGCCAAGAGTTGGGGCAGGCCCTCCACTTT.

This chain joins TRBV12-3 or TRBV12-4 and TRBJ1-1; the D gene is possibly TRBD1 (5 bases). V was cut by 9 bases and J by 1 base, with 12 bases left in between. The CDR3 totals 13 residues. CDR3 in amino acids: CASSYGANTEAFF. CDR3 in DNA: TGTGCCAGTTCTTACGGGGCGAACACTGAAGCTTTCTTT.

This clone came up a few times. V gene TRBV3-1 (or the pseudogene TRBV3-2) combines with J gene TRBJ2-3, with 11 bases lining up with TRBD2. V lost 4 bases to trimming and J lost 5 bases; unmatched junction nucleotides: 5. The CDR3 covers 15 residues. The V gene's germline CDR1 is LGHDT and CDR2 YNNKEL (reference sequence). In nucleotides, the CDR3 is TGTGCCAGCAGCCCTAGCGGGGGGTTTGTAGATACGCAGTATTTT. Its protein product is CASSPSGGFVDTQYF.

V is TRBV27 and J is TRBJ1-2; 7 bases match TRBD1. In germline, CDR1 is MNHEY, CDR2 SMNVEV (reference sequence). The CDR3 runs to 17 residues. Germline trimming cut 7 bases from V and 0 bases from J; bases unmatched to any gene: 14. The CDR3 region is CASTGYRGFGANYGYTF. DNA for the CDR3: TGTGCCAGCACCGGATACAGGGGATTCGGAGCTAACTATGGCTACACCTTC.

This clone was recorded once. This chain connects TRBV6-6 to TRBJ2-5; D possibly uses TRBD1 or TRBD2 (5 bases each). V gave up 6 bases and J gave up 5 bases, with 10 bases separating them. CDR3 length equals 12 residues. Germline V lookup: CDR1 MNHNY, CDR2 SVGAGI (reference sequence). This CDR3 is CASSGAEETQYF. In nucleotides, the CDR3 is TGTGCCAGCAGCGGGGCAGAGGAGACCCAGTACTTC.

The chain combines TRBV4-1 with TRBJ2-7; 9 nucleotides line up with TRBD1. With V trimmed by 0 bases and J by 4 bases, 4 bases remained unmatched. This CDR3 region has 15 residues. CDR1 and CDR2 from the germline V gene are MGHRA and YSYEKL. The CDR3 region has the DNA TGCGCCAGCAGCCAAGAAGGGACAGGGAGATACGAGCAGTACTTC. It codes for CASSQEGTGRYEQYF.

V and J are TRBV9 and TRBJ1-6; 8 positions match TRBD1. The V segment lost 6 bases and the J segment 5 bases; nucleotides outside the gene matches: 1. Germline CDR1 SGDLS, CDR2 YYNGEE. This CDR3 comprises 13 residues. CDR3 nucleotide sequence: TGTGCCAGCAAGGGACAGGATAATTCACCCCTCCACTTT. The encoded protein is CASKGQDNSPLHF.